This entry is about one T cell receptor beta chain. The sample belongs to a study of shared clonotypes between healthy human individuals. Deep was the level at which the assay was run. Repertoires were generated with immunoSEQ multiplex PCR, while TCRdb's copy carries only in-frame clones and drops some. The sample carries about 460,000 clones, 75% to 80% recorded once. V lost 5 bases and J lost 5; bases outside the gene matches: 8. CDR1 is SGHTA and CDR2 is FQGTGA in the germline V gene. This CDR3 comprises 15 residues. Sequencing was carried out using PBMCs. This clonotype was obtained from a woman in her 40s in good health. Some clones in this sample may be carry-over from other donors' samples. The rearrangement links TRBV7-3 to TRBJ2-5; 10 bases line up with TRBD1. This CDR3 reads CASSAGTGARETQYF. DNA of the CDR3: TGTGCCAGCAGCGCAGGGACAGGGGCTAGGGAGACCCAGTACTTC.